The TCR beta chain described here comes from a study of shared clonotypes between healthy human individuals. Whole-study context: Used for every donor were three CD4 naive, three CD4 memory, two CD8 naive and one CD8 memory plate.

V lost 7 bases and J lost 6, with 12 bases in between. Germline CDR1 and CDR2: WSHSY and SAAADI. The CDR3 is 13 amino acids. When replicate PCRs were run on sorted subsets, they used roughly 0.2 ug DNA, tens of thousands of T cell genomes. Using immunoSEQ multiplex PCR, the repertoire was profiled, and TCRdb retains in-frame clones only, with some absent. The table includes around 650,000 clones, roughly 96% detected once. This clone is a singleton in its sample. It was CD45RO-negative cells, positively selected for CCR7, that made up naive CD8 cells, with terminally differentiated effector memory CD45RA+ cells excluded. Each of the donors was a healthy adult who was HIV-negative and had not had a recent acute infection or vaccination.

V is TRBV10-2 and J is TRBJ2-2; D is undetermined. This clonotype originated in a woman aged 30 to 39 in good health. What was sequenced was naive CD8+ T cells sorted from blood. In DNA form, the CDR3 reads TGCGCCAGCAAGAGCCTCTTGGCCGGGGAGCTGTTTTTT. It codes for CASKSLLAGELFF.